This is a list of T cell receptor beta chains from one sample in a study of blood T cells in healthy people across ages. TCRdb reanalysed the 5' RACE reads using MiXCR and keeps one entry per CDR3 protein. The sample lists 650,000 to 900,000 distinct CDR3 sequences, about 59% occurring once. Material: blood. The receptors shown here come from a man aged 30-40 years in good health. CDR3s include the opening cysteine and the closing phenylalanine or tryptophan. A D gene is named only where the DNA matches it firmly. Clone size is stated in some rows and not others, as once, few, many or a class when expanded.

d_call	v_call	j_call	clone_size	cdr3_nt	cdr3_aa
.	TRBV6-2/TRBV6-3	TRBJ2-1	.	TGTGCCAGCAGTCCCCTTTTAAGCTCCTACAATGAGCAGTTCTTC	CASSPLLSSYNEQFF
.	TRBV20-1	TRBJ1-1	.	TGCAGTGCTAGAGTGGTGTCAGGGGACCGAAACGCTGAAGTTTTCTTT	CSARVVSGDRNAEVFF
TRBD1	TRBV20-1	TRBJ1-5	few	TGCAGTGCTAGACAGGGGGCGAGCAATCAGCCCCAGCATTTT	CSARQGASNQPQHF
.	TRBV27	TRBJ2-1	once	TGTGCCAGCAGTTTATCGAGGCAGGTTGAGCAGTTCTTC	CASSLSRQVEQFF
.	TRBV20-1	TRBJ2-1	.	TGCAGTGCTAGAGAAGCCGGGTCCTACAATGAGCAGTTCTTC	CSAREAGSYNEQFF
TRBD1	TRBV20-1	TRBJ2-3	.	TGCAGTGCTTTTGTGACAGGGAATAGGAATACGCAGTATTTT	CSAFVTGNRNTQYF
TRBD2	TRBV7-2	TRBJ2-7	.	TGTGCCAGCAGCTCCCTAGCGGGGGTCGAGGAGCAGTACTTC	CASSSLAGVEEQYF
.	TRBV7-9	TRBJ2-7	few	TGTGCCAGCAGCTTAGCACCAGGGGCCAGCTCCTACGAGCAGTACTTC	CASSLAPGASSYEQYF
.	TRBV21-1	TRBJ2-3	.	TGTGCCAGCAGCAATGAACGAGCGGATACGCAGTATTTT	CASSNERADTQYF
TRBD2	TRBV3-1	TRBJ2-7	once	TGTGCCAGCAGCCAAGGGGGAGGGAGGGGCCATGAGCAGTACTTC	CASSQGGGRGHEQYF
TRBD1	TRBV5-1	TRBJ2-5	few	TGCGCCAGCAGCTTGGAGGACAGGGGGCCAGAGACCCAGTACTTC	CASSLEDRGPETQYF
TRBD2	TRBV20-1	TRBJ2-7	.	TGCAGTGCTAGCAAAGCGGGGGGCCACTACGAGCAGTACTTC	CSASKAGGHYEQYF
TRBD2	TRBV9	TRBJ2-1	.	TGTGCCAGCAGCGATACTAGCGGGGGGGCCTACAATGAGCAGTTCTTC	CASSDTSGGAYNEQFF
TRBD1	TRBV28	TRBJ2-1	.	TGTGCCAGCAGCCAAGACAGGGGGCTAAATGAGCAGTTCTTC	CASSQDRGLNEQFF
.	TRBV2	TRBJ1-2	.	TGTGCCAGCGTCGAAAGAGGCGAGGACTATGGCCACACCTTC	CASVERGEDYGHTF
.	TRBV7-2	TRBJ1-2	few	TGTGCCAGCAGCAAATACAGAGGGGAGGCCTATGGCTACACCTTC	CASSKYRGEAYGYTF
.	TRBV20-1	TRBJ1-5	few	TGCAGTGCTAGACCCCCTCGGGCCAATCAGCCCCAGCATTTT	CSARPPRANQPQHF
.	TRBV10-3	TRBJ1-2	.	TGTGCCATCGAGGGGGAGGACCATAACTATGGCTCCACCTTC	CAIEGEDHNYGSTF
TRBD2	TRBV12-3/TRBV12-4	TRBJ2-7	few	TGTGCCAGCAGTACTAGCGGGGGGGCCGAGTACGAGCAGTACTTC	CASSTSGGAEYEQYF
.	TRBV25-1	TRBJ2-5	few	TGTGCCAGCAGTGAGCATGGGTCAGAGACCCAGTACTTC	CASSEHGSETQYF
TRBD2	TRBV4-3	TRBJ2-2	few	TGCGCCAGCAGCCAAGATCTTGCGGCGGGGGGCCACACCGGGGAGCTGTTTTTT	CASSQDLAAGGHTGELFF
TRBD1	TRBV7-9	TRBJ2-7	few	TGTGCCAGCAGCTTAGCGACAGGGGACGAGCAGTACTTC	CASSLATGDEQYF
TRBD1	TRBV15	TRBJ2-1	few	TGTGCCACCAGCAGAACCGACAGGGCCTACAATGAGCAGTTCTTC	CATSRTDRAYNEQFF
TRBD1	TRBV20-1	TRBJ2-7	.	TGCAGTGCTGGACAGGTTCACGATGAGCAGTACTTC	CSAGQVHDEQYF
.	TRBV4-3	TRBJ1-2	few	TGCGCCAGCAGCCAAGCTAGTAACTATGGCTACACCTTC	CASSQASNYGYTF
TRBD1	TRBV14	TRBJ2-7	.	TGTGCCAGCCGCCGACAGGGAGAAGGCGAGCAGTACTTC	CASRRQGEGEQYF
.	TRBV20-1	TRBJ2-5	.	TGCAGTGCTAGACCCGCCGAGGCGGATCGTAAGACCCAGTACTTC	CSARPAEADRKTQYF
TRBD2	TRBV7-2	TRBJ2-1	few	TGTGCCAGCAGTCGACCGGGAGGCCGGCAGTTCTTC	CASSRPGGRQFF
TRBD1	TRBV24-1	TRBJ2-3	.	TGTGCCACCAGTGAATCCGGGACAGGTACAGATACGCAGTATTTT	CATSESGTGTDTQYF
TRBD1	TRBV4-2	TRBJ1-2	.	TGTGCCAGCAGCCAAGATCGGACAGGGGCCTATGGCTACACCTTC	CASSQDRTGAYGYTF
.	TRBV20-1	TRBJ2-7	few	TGCAGTTCGGGACGGAGAACCTACGAGCAGTACTTC	CSSGRRTYEQYF
.	TRBV6-6	TRBJ1-2	.	TGTGCCAGCAGCCCCCGGAGGGAGGGCTATGGCTACACCTTC	CASSPRREGYGYTF
.	TRBV20-1	TRBJ2-2	.	TGCAGTGCTACGGACACCCCGAACACCGGGGAGCTGTTTTTT	CSATDTPNTGELFF
.	TRBV20-1	TRBJ1-2	.	TGCAGTGGCACGGATCCGGTGGATGGCTACACCTTC	CSGTDPVDGYTF
.	TRBV12-3/TRBV12-4	TRBJ1-5	few	TGTGCCAGCAGTCCACAGGGAAAGAGCAATCAGCCCCAGCATTTT	CASSPQGKSNQPQHF
TRBD1	TRBV27	TRBJ2-1	.	TGTGCCAGCCATGGACAGGGGGTCTTTGATGAGCAGTTCTTC	CASHGQGVFDEQFF
.	TRBV5-1	TRBJ1-2	.	TGCGCCAGCAGCGGGACGGCTACACGCTCTTATGGCTACACCTTC	CASSGTATRSYGYTF
TRBD1	TRBV6-5	TRBJ1-1	.	TGTGCCAGCAGTTACGGGGACAGGGACACTGAAGCTTTCTTT	CASSYGDRDTEAFF
TRBD1	TRBV7-2	TRBJ1-2	.	TGTGCCAGCGCCGAGGGGGCAGGGAGATTGGGCTACACCTTC	CASAEGAGRLGYTF
TRBD1	TRBV6-2/TRBV6-3	TRBJ2-5	few	TGTGCCAGCGGACGGTCAGGGGGAGAGACCCAGTACTTC	CASGRSGGETQYF
.	TRBV4-3	TRBJ2-1	few	TGCGCCAGCAGCCCCGGGAGTACCGCTGCCTACAATGAGCAGTTCTTC	CASSPGSTAAYNEQFF
.	TRBV5-1	TRBJ2-7	few	TGCGCCAGCAGCTTGTTATGGAACTACGAGCAGTACTTC	CASSLLWNYEQYF